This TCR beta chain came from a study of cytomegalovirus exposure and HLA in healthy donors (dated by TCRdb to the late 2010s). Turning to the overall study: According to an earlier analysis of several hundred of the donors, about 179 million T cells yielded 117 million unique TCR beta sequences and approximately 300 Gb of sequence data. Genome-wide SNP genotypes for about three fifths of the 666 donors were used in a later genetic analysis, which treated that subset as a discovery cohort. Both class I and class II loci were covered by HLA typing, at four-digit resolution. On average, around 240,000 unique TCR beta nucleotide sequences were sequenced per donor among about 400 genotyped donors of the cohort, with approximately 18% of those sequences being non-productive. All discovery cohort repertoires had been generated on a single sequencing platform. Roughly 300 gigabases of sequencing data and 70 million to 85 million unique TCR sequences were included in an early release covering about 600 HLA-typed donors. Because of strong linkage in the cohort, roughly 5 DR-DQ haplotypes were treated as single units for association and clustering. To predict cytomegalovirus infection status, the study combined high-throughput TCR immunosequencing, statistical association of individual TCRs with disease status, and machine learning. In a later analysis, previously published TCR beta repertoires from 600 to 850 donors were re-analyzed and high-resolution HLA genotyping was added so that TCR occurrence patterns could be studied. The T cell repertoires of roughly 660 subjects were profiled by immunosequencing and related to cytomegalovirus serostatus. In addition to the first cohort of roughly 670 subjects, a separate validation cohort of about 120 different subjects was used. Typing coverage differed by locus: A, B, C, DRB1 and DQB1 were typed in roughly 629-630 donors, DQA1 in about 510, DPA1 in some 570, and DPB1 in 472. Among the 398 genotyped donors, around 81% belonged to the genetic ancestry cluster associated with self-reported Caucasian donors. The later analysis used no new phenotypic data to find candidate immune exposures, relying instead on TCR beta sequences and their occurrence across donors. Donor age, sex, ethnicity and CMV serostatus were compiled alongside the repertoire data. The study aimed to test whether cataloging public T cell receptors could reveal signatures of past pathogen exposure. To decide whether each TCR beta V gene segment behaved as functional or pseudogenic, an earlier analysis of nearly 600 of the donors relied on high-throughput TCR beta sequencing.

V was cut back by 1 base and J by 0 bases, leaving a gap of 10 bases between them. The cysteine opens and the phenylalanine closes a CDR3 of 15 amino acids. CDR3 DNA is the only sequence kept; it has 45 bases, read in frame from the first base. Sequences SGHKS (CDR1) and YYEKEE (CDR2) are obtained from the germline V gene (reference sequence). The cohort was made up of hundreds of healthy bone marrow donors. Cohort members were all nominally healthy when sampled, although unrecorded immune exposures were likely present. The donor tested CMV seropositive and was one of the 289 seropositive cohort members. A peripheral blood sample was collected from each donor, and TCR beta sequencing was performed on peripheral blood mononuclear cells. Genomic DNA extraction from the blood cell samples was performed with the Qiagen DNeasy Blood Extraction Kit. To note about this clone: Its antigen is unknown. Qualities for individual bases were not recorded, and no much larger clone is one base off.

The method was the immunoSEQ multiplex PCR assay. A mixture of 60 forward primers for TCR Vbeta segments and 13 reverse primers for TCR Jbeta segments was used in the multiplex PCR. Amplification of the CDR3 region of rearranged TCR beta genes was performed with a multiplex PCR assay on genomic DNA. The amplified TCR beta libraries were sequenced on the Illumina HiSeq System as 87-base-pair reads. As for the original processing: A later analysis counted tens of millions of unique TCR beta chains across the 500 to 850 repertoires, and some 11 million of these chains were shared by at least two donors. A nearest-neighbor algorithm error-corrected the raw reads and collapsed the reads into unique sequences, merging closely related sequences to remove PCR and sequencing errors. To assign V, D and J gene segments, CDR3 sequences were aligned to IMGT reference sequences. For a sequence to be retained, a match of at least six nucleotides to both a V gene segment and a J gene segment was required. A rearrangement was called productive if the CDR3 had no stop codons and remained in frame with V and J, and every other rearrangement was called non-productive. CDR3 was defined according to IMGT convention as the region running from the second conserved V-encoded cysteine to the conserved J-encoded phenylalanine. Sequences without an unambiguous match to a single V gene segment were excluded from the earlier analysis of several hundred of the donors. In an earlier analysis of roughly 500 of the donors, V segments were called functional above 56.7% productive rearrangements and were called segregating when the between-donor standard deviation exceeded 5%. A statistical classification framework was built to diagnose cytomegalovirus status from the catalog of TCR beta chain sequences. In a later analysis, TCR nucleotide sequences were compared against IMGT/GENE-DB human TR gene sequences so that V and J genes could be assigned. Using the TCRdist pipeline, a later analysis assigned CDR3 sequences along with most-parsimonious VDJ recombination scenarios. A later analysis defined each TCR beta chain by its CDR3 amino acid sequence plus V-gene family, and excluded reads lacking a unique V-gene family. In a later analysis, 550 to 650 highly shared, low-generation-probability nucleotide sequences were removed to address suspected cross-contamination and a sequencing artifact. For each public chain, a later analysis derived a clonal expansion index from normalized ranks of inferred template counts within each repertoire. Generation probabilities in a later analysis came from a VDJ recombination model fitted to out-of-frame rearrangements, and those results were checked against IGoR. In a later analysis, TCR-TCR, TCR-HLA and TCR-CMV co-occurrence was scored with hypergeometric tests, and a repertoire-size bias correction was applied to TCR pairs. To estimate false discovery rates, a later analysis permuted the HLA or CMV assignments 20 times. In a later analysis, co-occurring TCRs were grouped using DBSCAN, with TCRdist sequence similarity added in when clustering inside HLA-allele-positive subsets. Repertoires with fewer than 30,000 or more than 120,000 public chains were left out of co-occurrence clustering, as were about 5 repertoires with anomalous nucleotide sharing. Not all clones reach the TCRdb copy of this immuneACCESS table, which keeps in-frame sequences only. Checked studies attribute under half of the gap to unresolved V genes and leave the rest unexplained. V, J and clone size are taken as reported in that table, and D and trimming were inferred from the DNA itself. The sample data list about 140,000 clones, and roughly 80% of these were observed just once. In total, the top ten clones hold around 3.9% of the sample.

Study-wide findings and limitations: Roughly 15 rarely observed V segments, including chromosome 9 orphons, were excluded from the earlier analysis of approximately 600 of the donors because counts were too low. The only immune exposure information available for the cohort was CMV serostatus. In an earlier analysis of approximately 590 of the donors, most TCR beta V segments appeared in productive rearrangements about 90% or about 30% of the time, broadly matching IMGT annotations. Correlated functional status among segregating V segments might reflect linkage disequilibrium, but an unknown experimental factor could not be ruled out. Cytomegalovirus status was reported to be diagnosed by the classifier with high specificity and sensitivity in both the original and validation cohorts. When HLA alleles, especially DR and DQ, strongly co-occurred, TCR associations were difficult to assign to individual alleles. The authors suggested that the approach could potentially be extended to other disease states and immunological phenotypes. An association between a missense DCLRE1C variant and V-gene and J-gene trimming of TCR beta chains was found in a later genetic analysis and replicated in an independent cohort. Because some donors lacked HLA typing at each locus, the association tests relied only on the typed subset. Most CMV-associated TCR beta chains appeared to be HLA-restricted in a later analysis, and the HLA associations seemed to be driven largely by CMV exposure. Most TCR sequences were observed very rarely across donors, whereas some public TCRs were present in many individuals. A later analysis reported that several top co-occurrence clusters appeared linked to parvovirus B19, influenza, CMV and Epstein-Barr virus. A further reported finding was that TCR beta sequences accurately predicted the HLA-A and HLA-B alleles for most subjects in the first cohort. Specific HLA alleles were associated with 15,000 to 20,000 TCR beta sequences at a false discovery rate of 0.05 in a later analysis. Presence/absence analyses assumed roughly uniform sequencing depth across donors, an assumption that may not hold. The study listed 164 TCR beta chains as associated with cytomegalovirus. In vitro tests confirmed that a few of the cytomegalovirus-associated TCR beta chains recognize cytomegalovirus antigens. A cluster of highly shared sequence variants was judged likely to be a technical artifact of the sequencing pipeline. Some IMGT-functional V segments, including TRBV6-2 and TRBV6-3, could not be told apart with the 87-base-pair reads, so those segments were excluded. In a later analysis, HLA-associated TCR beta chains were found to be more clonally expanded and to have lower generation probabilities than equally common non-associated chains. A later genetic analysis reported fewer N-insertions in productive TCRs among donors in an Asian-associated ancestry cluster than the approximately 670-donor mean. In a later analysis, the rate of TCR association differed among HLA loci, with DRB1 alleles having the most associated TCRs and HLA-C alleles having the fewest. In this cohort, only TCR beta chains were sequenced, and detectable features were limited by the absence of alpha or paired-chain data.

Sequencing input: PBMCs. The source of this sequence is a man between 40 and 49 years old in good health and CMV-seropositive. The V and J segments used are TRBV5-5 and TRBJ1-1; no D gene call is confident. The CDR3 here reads CASSLHTGMNTEAFF. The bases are TGTGCCAGCAGCTTGCATACGGGTATGAACACTGAAGCTTTCTTT. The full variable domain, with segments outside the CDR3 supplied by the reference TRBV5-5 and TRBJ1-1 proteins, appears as DAGVTQSPTHLIKTRGQQVTLRCSPISGHKSVSWYQQVLGQGPQFIFQYYEKEERGRGNFPDRFSARQFPNYSSELNVNALLLGDSALYLCASSLHTGMNTEAFFGQGTRLTVV.